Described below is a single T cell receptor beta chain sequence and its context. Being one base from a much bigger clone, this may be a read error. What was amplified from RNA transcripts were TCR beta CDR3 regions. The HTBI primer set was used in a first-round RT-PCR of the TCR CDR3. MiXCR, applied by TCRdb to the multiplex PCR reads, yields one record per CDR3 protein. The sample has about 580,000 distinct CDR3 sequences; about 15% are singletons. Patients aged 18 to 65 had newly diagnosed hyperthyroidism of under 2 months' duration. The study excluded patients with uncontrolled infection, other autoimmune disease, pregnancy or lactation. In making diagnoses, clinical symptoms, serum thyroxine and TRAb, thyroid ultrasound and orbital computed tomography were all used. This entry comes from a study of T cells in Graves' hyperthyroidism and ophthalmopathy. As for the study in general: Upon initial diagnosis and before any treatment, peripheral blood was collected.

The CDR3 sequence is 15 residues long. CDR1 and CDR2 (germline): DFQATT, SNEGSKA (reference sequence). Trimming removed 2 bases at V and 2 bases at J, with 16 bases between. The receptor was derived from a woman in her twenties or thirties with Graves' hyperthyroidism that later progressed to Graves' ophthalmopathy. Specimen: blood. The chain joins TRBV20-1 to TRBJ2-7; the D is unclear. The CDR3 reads CSARPSTPATYEQYF. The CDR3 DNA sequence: TGCAGTGCTAGACCTTCAACTCCCGCGACCTACGAGCAGTACTTC.